This is a list of T cell receptor beta chains from one sample in a study of control samples from healthy donors and cancer patients. Clones were read by immunoSEQ multiplex PCR, and TCRdb kept only the in-frame ones, dropping some. The sample lists roughly 130,000 clones; about 93% were seen once. The sample was blood. These receptors were collected from a man between 18 and 35 years old in good health. Both conserved end residues are part of each CDR3. A D gene is named only where the DNA matches it firmly.

j_call	v_call	d_call	cdr3_aa
TRBJ1-1	TRBV9	TRBD1	CASSVVAGGTEAFF
TRBJ2-7	TRBV3-1/TRBV3-2	NA	CASTPEGVPYEQYF
TRBJ1-5	TRBV2	NA	CATRYSPSGNQPQHF
TRBJ2-5	TRBV15	TRBD1	CATSRELQQGTQETQYF
TRBJ1-1	TRBV28	NA	CAIQPPNTEAFF
TRBJ2-1	TRBV5-1	NA	CASSLMDGRRNEQFF
TRBJ1-3	TRBV5-1	NA	CASSITSSGNTIYF
TRBJ1-5	TRBV28	NA	CASSTNGKPQHF
TRBJ1-6	TRBV19	NA	CASSMLQGGNSPLHF
TRBJ2-2	TRBV4-1	NA	CASSKPSPGELFF